The rows below give T cell receptor beta chains drawn from one sample of a study of blood T cell repertoires in COVID-19. Data came from immunoSEQ multiplex PCR; TCRdb stores just in-frame clones and leaves some out. The sample holds some 8,300 clones, about 90% seen once. The sample taken for sequencing was peripheral blood. Receptors originate from a man in his fifties or sixties with acute or convalescent COVID-19. Both conserved end residues are part of each CDR3. A D gene is named only where the DNA matches it firmly. Clone size, where shown, is once, few, many, or a class for clones that have expanded.

CDR3 DNA	CDR3 protein	D gene	V gene	clone size	J gene
TGTGCCAGCAGCCAGACAGGGGGGGGTTATGGCTACACCTTC	CASSQTGGGYGYTF	TRBD1	TRBV5-4	NA	TRBJ1-2
TGTGCCAGCAGGAGCGGGGGGTCTCAGCCCCAGCATTTT	CASRSGGSQPQHF	NA	TRBV28	once	TRBJ1-5
TGCGCCAGCAGACTACTAGCGGGAGGTTTGGCCACCGGGGAGCTGTTTTTT	CASRLLAGGLATGELFF	TRBD2	TRBV4-1	NA	TRBJ2-2
TGCGCCAGCAGCCAAGATATCAGCCAGGGGGTCTTCTTGACCCTCCACTTT	CASSQDISQGVFLTLHF	TRBD1	TRBV4-3	once	TRBJ1-6
TGTGCCGCTTTAGCGGGAGGATTGGAGACCCAGTACTTC	CAALAGGLETQYF	TRBD2	TRBV2	NA	TRBJ2-5
TGTGCCAGCAGCCCATTAGAGACCCAGTACTTC	CASSPLETQYF	NA	TRBV25-1	NA	TRBJ2-5
TGTGCCAGCTCACAGGGACTGGGAAACACCATATATTTT	CASSQGLGNTIYF	NA	TRBV18	NA	TRBJ1-3
TGTGCCAGCAGCTTCGCGACAACGAACACCGGGGAGCTGTTTTTT	CASSFATTNTGELFF	NA	TRBV5-4	NA	TRBJ2-2
TGTGCCACCAGTGACTCTATGCCTATGGGGCCATATGGCTACACCTTC	CATSDSMPMGPYGYTF	NA	TRBV24-1	NA	TRBJ1-2
TGTGCCAGTAGTGAGGGCGGACCGCGCAGGAATTCACCCCTCCACTTT	CASSEGGPRRNSPLHF	NA	TRBV19	NA	TRBJ1-6
TGTGCCAGCAGTGACTTCGGGGGGCACCCCACCGGGGAGCTGTTTTTT	CASSDFGGHPTGELFF	NA	TRBV6-4	NA	TRBJ2-2
TGTGCCAGCAGCCCCCGGACAGGTCGAGGGTACTTC	CASSPRTGRGYF	TRBD1	TRBV7-8	NA	TRBJ2-5
TGTGCCAGCAGCCAGCAGGGGGCGCGGGGCACTGAAGCTTTCTTT	CASSQQGARGTEAFF	TRBD1	TRBV14	NA	TRBJ1-1
TGTGCCAGCACTCGGGACTCAGGCGCACCCCTCCACTTT	CASTRDSGAPLHF	NA	TRBV2	NA	TRBJ1-6
TGTGCCACCGCCTCGTCGGACAGGAAGTCTGGGGCCAACGTCCTGACTTTC	CATASSDRKSGANVLTF	TRBD1	TRBV24-1	NA	TRBJ2-6
TGTGCCAGTCGGGAGTCAGGGGGTGAGCAGTTCTTC	CASRESGGEQFF	NA	TRBV6-5	NA	TRBJ2-1
TGTGCCAGCAGCACACGCCGGATTACTAGCGGCGGGAGAATCGAGCAGTACTTC	CASSTRRITSGGRIEQYF	TRBD2	TRBV7-2	NA	TRBJ2-7
TGTGCCAGCAGCCAAGATCTGACTAGCGGCCGCACAGATACGCAGTATTTT	CASSQDLTSGRTDTQYF	TRBD2	TRBV4-2	NA	TRBJ2-3
TGTGCCAGCAGCTCGGGACTAGCGGGGGGCAATGAGCAGTTCTTC	CASSSGLAGGNEQFF	TRBD2	TRBV5-5	NA	TRBJ2-1
TGCGCCAGCAGCCAACGAGTCGGGTTTGAGCAGTTCTTC	CASSQRVGFEQFF	NA	TRBV5-1	few	TRBJ2-1
TGTGCCACCCGAGGGACAGGTTTTAATCAGCCCCAGCATTTT	CATRGTGFNQPQHF	TRBD1	TRBV10-3	NA	TRBJ1-5
TGTGCCAGCAGCCCCGGGGGGGGGCTCGGCTCACCCCTCCACTTT	CASSPGGGLGSPLHF	NA	TRBV7-2	NA	TRBJ1-6
TGTGCCAGCAGTTTAGAAGGGCTAGGGGACACCTTC	CASSLEGLGDTF	NA	TRBV12-3/TRBV12-4	large	TRBJ1-2
TGTGCCAGCAGCTTGGACCCCACAGCTGGAAACACCATATATTTT	CASSLDPTAGNTIYF	NA	TRBV5-4	NA	TRBJ1-3
TGTGCCAGCAGTTTCCGGGGGGGCCCCACTGAAGCTTTCTTT	CASSFRGGPTEAFF	NA	TRBV6-2/TRBV6-3	NA	TRBJ1-1
TGTGCCAGTAGTATAGATTTTCGGGGGGCCTATGGCTACACCTTC	CASSIDFRGAYGYTF	NA	TRBV19	NA	TRBJ1-2
TGCAGCGTTGAAGAAGAGGATCAGATTTACGGGGAGCTGTTTTTT	CSVEEEDQIYGELFF	NA	TRBV29-1	NA	TRBJ2-2
TGTGCCAGCAGCCCGGCCCACGGACAGGTCTACTCTGGAAACACCATATATTTT	CASSPAHGQVYSGNTIYF	TRBD1	TRBV7-9	NA	TRBJ1-3
TGTGCCAGCAGTGAAGGGCAGTCTAGCACAGATACGCAGTATTTT	CASSEGQSSTDTQYF	NA	TRBV25-1	NA	TRBJ2-3
TGTGCCAGCAGTTGGCCGTCAAGAAATTCACCCCTCCACTTT	CASSWPSRNSPLHF	NA	TRBV6-2/TRBV6-3	NA	TRBJ1-6
TGTGCCAGCAGCTTGAATTGGCTTGCTCGAAAAAATGAGCAGTTCTTC	CASSLNWLARKNEQFF	NA	TRBV5-8	NA	TRBJ2-1
TGTGCCAGCAGCCCCGCAGTGGACAGGGCGAACACCGGGGAGCTGTTTTTT	CASSPAVDRANTGELFF	TRBD1	TRBV5-4	NA	TRBJ2-2
TGTGCCAGTAAATTGGCAGTCGCAAAGGGGGACTCTGGAAACACCATATATTTT	CASKLAVAKGDSGNTIYF	NA	TRBV19	once	TRBJ1-3
TGTGCCAGCAGTTACTCGAATATAGCCGGGGAGCTGTTTTTT	CASSYSNIAGELFF	NA	TRBV6-6	few	TRBJ2-2
TGTGCCAGCAGTTGGCCGGGGAGCTCCTACGAGCAGTACTTC	CASSWPGSSYEQYF	NA	TRBV2	NA	TRBJ2-7
TGTGCCAGCAGTTACTCGCCACAGGCTGGATATGGCTACACCTTC	CASSYSPQAGYGYTF	NA	TRBV6-5	NA	TRBJ1-2
TGTGCCAGCATTTCAACCCACCGCGGGCAGGGGGGCTACGAGCAGTACTTC	CASISTHRGQGGYEQYF	NA	TRBV27	once	TRBJ2-7
TGTGCCAGCTCACCAGGACTACCCTCCGATACGCAGTATTTT	CASSPGLPSDTQYF	NA	TRBV18	few	TRBJ2-3
TGTGCCAGCAGCTTATTAGCGGGGGTGAATGAGCAGTTCTTC	CASSLLAGVNEQFF	TRBD2	TRBV7-3	NA	TRBJ2-1
TGTGCCAGCAGCTTAGGGACTACCCAAAATGAGCAGTTCTTC	CASSLGTTQNEQFF	NA	TRBV11-2	NA	TRBJ2-1
TGTGCCAGCAGCCACACAGGTGCGGGAGGAAAACTGTTTTTT	CASSHTGAGGKLFF	NA	TRBV3-1/TRBV3-2	NA	TRBJ1-4
TGTGCCAGCAGCTCAAAACAGGGATCCTATGGCTACACCTTC	CASSSKQGSYGYTF	NA	TRBV5-5	NA	TRBJ1-2
TGTGCCAGCAGTCCGCGGGGGAGTCCGGGGACTGAAGCTTTCTTT	CASSPRGSPGTEAFF	NA	TRBV6-6	NA	TRBJ1-1